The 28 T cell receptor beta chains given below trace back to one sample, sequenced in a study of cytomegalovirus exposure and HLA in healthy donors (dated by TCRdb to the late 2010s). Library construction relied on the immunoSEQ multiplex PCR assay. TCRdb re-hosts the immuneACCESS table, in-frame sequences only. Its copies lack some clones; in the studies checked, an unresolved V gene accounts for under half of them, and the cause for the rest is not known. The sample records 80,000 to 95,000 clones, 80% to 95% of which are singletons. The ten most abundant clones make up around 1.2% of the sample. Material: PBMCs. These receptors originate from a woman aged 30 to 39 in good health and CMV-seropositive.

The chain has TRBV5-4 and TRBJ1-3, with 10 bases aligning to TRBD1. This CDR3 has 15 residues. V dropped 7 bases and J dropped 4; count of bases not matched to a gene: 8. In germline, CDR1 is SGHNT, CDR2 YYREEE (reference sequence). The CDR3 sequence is CASSVDRGSGNTIYF. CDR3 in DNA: TGTGCCAGCTCCGTGGACAGGGGGTCCGGAAACACCATATATTTT.

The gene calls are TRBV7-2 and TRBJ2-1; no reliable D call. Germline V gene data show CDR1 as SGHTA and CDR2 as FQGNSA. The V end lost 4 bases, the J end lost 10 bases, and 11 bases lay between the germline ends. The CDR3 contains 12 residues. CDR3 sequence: CASSSDWREQFF. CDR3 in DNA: TGTGCCAGCAGCTCCGACTGGCGGGAGCAGTTCTTC.

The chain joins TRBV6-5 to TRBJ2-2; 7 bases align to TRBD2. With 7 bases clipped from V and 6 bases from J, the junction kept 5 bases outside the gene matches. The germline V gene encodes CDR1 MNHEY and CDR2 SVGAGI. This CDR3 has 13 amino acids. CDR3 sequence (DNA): TGTGCCAGCACCCGGGGGGTGGCCGGGGAGCTGTTTTTT. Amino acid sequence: CASTRGVAGELFF.

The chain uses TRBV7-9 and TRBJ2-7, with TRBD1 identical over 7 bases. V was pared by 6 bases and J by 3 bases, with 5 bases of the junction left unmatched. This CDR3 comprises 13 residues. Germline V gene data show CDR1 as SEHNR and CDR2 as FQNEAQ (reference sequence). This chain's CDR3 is CASRRDSNYEQYF. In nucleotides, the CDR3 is TGTGCCAGCAGGAGGGACAGTAACTACGAGCAGTACTTC.

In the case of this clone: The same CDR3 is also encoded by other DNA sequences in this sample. DNA of the CDR3: TGTGCCAGCAGTCGGGGACAGGGCTACGAGCAGTACTTC. This gives the protein CASSRGQGYEQYF. The rearrangement uses TRBV27 and TRBJ2-7, with TRBD1 matching 9 bases. The CDR3 totals 13 residues. Losses at the gene ends were 5 bases for V and 3 bases for J; bases not matched to a gene: 2. From germline, CDR1 is MNHEY and CDR2 SMNVEV (reference sequence).

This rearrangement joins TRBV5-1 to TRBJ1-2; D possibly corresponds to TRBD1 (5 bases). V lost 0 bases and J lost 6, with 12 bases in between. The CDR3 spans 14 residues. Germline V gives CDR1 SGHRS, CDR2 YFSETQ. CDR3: CASSLEGISNGYTF. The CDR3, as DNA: TGCGCCAGCAGCTTGGAGGGGATTTCCAATGGCTACACCTTC.

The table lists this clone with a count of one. The CDR3 loop is CSVAPTYNEQFF. The CDR3 bases are TGCAGCGTTGCCCCTACCTACAATGAGCAGTTCTTC. V and J are TRBV29-1 and TRBJ2-1, with D unclear. Germline CDR1 and CDR2: SQVTM and ANQGSEA. The CDR3 has 12 amino acids. V lost 4 bases and J lost 2, with 6 bases in between.

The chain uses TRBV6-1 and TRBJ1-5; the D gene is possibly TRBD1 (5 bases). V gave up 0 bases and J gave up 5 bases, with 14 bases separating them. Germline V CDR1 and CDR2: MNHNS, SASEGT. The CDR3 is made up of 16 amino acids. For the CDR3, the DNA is TGTGCCAGCAGTGAAGCGGGGGGGGTAGGGTATCAGCCCCAGCATTTT. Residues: CASSEAGGVGYQPQHF.

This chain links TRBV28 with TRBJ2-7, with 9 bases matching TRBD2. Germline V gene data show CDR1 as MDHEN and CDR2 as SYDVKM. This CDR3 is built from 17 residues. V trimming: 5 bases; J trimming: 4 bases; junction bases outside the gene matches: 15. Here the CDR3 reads CASSPLAGREGVYEQYF. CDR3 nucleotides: TGTGCCAGCAGTCCCCTAGCGGGACGAGAGGGGGTTTACGAGCAGTACTTC.

In DNA, the CDR3 is TGTGCCTGGAGTGGCGACACGGGGGGCAATCAGCCCCAGCATTTT. The encoded protein is CAWSGDTGGNQPQHF. The V gene is TRBV30, the J gene TRBJ1-5, with D perhaps matching TRBD1 (5 bases). Deletions cut 1 base from V and 2 bases from J, with 12 bases between. Germline V CDR1 and CDR2: GTSNPN, SVGIG (reference sequence). The CDR3 is made up of 15 amino acids.

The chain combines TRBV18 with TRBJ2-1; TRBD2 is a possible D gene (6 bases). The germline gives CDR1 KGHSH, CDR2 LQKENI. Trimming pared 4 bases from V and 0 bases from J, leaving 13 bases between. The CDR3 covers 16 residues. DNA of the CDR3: TGTGCCAGCTCACAGAGGGACTCGAGCTCCTACAATGAGCAGTTCTTC. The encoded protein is CASSQRDSSSYNEQFF.

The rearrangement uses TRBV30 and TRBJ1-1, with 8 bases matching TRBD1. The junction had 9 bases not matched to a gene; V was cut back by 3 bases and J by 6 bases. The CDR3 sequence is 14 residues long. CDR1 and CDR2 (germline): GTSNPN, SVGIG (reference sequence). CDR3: CAWSTGQGGAEAFF. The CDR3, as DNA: TGTGCCTGGAGCACAGGACAGGGAGGCGCTGAAGCTTTCTTT.

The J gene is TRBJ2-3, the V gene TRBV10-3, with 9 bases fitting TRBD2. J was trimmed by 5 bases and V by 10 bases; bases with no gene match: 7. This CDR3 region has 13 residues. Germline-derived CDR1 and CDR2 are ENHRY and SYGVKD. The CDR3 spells CATHAGGGDTQYF. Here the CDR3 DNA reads TGTGCCACCCATGCGGGAGGGGGAGATACGCAGTATTTT.

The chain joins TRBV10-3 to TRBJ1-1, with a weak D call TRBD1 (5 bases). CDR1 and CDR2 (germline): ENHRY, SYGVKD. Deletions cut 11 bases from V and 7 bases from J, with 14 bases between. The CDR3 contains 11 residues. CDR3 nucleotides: TGTGCCGTCGGGAGGCAGGGTGAAGCTTTCTTT. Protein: CAVGRQGEAFF.

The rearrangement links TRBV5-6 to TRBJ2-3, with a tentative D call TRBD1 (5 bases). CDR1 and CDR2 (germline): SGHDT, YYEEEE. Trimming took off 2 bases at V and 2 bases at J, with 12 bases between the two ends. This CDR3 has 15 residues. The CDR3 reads CASSFGAGYTDTQYF. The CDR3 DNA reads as TGTGCCAGCAGCTTTGGGGCAGGGTACACAGATACGCAGTATTTT.

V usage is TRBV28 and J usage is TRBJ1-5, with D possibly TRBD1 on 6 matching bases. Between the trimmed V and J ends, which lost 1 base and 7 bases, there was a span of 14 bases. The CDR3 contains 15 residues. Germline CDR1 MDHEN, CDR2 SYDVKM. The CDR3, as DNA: TGTGCCAGCAGTTTATCACAGGGTTCTATCCAGCCCCAGCATTTT. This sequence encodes CASSLSQGSIQPQHF.

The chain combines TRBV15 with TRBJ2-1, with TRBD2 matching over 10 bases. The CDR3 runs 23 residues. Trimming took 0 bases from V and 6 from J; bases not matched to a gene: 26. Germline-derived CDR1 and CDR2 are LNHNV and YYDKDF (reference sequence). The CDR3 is CATSRDLNVKLAGRGLIVNEQFF. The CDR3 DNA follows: TGTGCCACCAGCAGAGACCTGAATGTGAAACTAGCGGGACGCGGGTTGATTGTCAATGAGCAGTTCTTC.

The CDR3 DNA reads TGTGCCAGCAGTTTAACGGGACAGCCTAACTATGGCTACACCTTC. Residues: CASSLTGQPNYGYTF. The chain combines TRBV27 with TRBJ1-2; 7 nucleotides align to TRBD1. V lost 2 bases to trimming and J lost 0 bases; unmatched junction nucleotides: 3. The CDR3 spans 15 residues. Germline V gene sequence: CDR1 MNHEY, CDR2 SMNVEV (reference sequence).

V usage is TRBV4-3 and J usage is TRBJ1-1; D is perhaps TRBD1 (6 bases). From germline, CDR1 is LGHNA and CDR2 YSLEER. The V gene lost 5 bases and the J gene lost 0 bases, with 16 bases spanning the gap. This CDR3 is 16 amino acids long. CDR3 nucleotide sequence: TGCGCCAGCAGCACACACAGGGCCCCCATGAACACTGAAGCTTTCTTT. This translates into CASSTHRAPMNTEAFF.

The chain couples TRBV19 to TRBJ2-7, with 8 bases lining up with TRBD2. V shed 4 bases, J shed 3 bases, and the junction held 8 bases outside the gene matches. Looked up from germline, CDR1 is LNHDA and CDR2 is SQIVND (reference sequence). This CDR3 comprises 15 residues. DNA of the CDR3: TGTGCCAGTAGTACAGGACTAGCTGATGTCTACGAGCAGTACTTC. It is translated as CASSTGLADVYEQYF.

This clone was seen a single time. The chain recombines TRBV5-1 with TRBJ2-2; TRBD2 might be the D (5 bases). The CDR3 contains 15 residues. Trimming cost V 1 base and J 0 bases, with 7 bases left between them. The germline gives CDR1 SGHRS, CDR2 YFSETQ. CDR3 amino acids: CASSLIAPNTGELFF. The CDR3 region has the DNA TGCGCCAGCAGCTTGATAGCGCCGAACACCGGGGAGCTGTTTTTT. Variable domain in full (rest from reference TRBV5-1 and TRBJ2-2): KAGVTQTPRYLIKTRGQQVTLSCSPISGHRSVSWYQQTPGQGLQFLFEYFSETQRNKGNFPGRFSGRQFSNSRSEMNVSTLELGDSALYLCASSLIAPNTGELFFGEGSRLTVL.

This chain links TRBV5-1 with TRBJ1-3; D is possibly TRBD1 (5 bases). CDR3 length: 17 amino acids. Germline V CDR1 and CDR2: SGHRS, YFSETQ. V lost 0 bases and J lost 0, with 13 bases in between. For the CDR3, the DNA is TGCGCCAGCAGCTTGGGACAGACGTTAGTCTCTGGAAACACCATATATTTT. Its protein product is CASSLGQTLVSGNTIYF.

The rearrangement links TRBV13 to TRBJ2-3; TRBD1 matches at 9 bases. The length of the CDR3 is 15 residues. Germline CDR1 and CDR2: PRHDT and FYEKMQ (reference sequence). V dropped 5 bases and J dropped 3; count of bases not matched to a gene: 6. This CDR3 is CASSPRQGGTDTQYF. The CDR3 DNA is TGTGCCAGCAGCCCGAGACAGGGGGGGACAGATACGCAGTATTTT.

Here the CDR3 DNA reads TGTGCCAGCAGTTTTGTAGTAAGCGGGAGGGCAATAGATACGCAGTATTTT. It specifies CASSFVVSGRAIDTQYF. The rearrangement links TRBV28 to TRBJ2-3, with TRBD2 matching 10 bases. This CDR3 region has 17 residues. Losses at the gene ends were 3 bases for V and 5 bases for J; bases not matched to a gene: 11. Germline lookup yields CDR1 MDHEN and CDR2 SYDVKM.

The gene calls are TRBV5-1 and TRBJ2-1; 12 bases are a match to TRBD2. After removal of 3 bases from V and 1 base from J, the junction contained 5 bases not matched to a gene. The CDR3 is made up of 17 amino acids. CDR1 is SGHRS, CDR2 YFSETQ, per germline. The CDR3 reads CASSSTSGSLSYNEQFF. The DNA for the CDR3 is TGCGCCAGCAGCTCGACTAGCGGGAGTCTTTCCTACAATGAGCAGTTCTTC.

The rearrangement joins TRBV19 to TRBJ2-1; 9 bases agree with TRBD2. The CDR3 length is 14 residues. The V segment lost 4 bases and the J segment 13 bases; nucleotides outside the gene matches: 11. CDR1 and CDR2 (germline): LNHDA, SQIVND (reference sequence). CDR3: CASSTGTSSQIQFF. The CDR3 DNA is TGTGCCAGTAGTACCGGGACTAGCTCTCAAATTCAGTTCTTC.

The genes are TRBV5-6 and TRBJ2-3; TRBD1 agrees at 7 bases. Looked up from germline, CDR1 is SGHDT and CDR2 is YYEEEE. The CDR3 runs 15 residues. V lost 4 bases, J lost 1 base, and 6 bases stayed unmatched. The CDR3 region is CASSPQGWGTDTQYF. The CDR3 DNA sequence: TGTGCCAGCAGCCCACAGGGGTGGGGCACAGATACGCAGTATTTT. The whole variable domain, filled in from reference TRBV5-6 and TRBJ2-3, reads DAGVTQSPTHLIKTRGQQVTLRCSPKSGHDTVSWYQQALGQGPQFIFQYYEEEERQRGNFPDRFSGHQFPNYSSELNVNALLLGDSALYLCASSPQGWGTDTQYFGPGTRLTVL.

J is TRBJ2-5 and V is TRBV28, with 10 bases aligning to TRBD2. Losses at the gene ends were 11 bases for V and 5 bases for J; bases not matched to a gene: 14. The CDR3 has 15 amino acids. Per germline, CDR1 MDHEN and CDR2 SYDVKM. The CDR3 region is CAAWGASGSRETQYF. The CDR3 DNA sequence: TGTGCCGCATGGGGGGCTAGCGGGAGTAGGGAGACCCAGTACTTC.